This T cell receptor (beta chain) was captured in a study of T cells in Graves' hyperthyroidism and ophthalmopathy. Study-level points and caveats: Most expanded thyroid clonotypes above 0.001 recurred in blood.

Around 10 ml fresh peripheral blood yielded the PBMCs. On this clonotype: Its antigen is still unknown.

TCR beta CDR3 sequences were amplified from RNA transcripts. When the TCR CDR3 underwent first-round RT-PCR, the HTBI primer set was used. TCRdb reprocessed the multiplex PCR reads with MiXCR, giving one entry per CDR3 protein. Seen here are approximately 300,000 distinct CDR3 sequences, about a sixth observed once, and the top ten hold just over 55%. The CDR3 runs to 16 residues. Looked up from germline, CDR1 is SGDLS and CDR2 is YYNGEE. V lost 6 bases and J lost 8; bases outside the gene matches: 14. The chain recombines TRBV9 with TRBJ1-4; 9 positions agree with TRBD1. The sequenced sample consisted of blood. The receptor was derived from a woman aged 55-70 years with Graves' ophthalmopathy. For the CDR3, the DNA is TGTGCCAGCAAAGGGGACAGGGTGGACGTCCAGGAAAAACTGTTTTTT. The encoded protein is CASKGDRVDVQEKLFF.